This T cell receptor beta chain was recovered during a study of response to subunit inactivated influenza vaccine. Study-wide results and caveats: Every seasonal influenza vaccination brings in few new T cells, the authors suggested.

As concerns this clonotype: Its antigen is still unknown.

TCRdb re-derived calls from the RT-PCR reads in MiXCR, one entry per CDR3 protein. The sample yields about 830,000 distinct CDR3 sequences, around a sixth seen once. CDR1 is SGHVS and CDR2 is FNYEAQ in the germline V gene. The CDR3 consists of 17 residues. V shed 5 bases, J shed 8 bases, and the junction held 9 bases outside the gene matches. The input for sequencing was PBMCs from blood, taken 5 to 6 days after vaccination. The chain has TRBV7-6 and TRBJ2-1; the match to TRBD2 covers 16 bases. The receptor was isolated from a man aged 45 to 65 who received an inactivated influenza vaccine. The CDR3 here is CASSGTGTSGGVDEQFF. Written as DNA, the CDR3 is TGTGCCAGCAGCGGTACCGGGACTAGCGGGGGGGTGGATGAGCAGTTCTTC.